This T cell receptor beta chain was recovered during a study of glioma-infiltrating T cells. This CDR3 is built from 15 residues. The V gene's germline CDR1 is MGHRA and CDR2 YSYEKL. Study-level points and caveats: Very few CDR3 sequences were shared between tissue and blood.

TCR alpha and beta CDR3 regions were amplified from RNA using iRepertoire nested multiplex PCR. TCRdb processed the multiplex PCR reads anew with MiXCR; each CDR3 protein has one entry. The sample comprises roughly 120,000 distinct CDR3 sequences, 20% to 25% of which are singletons, and just under 35% rests with the top ten. In the case of this clonotype: The antigen is undetermined. A junction boundary mismatches the germline segment, possibly from a read error.

Sequenced sample: glioma tissue, nonneoplastic brain tissue, or PBMCs (not recorded which). This TCR derives from a human donor with low-grade glioma or glioblastoma, undergoing nonglioma brain surgery, or in good health (not recorded which). This sequence joins TRBV4-1 and TRBJ1-3; D ambiguous. The CDR3: CASSQDADSGNNIYF. For the CDR3, the DNA is TGCGCCAGCAGCCAAGATGCAGACTCTGGAAACAACATATATTTT.